The clone carrying this T cell receptor (beta chain) has more than one count but fewer than ten. The antigen is undetermined. TCRdb reprocessed the 5' RACE reads via MiXCR and lists one record per CDR3 protein. The sample holds about 400,000 distinct CDR3 sequences; approximately 15% are singletons and the top ten take about a fifth. This CDR3 spans 14 amino acids. V was clipped by 5 bases and J by 8 bases, with 16 bases between them. These data are taken from a study of T-cell memory formation after mild COVID-19. Study conclusions and caveats: Clones contracting day 15 to 85 were balanced CD4/CD8; later expanders leaned CD4+.

Material for sequencing was PBMCs or a T cell subset sorted from them (not recorded which). This sequence originates from a man aged 18 to 29 who had mild COVID-19 (a few samples of this study predate the infection). Cell type and time point are not known. The chain joins TRBV12-3 or TRBV12-4 to TRBJ1-3; D uncertain. The CDR3 nucleotides are TGTGCCAGCAGTCCGGGTCGTTATGGGTACACCATATATTTT. It specifies CASSPGRYGYTIYF.